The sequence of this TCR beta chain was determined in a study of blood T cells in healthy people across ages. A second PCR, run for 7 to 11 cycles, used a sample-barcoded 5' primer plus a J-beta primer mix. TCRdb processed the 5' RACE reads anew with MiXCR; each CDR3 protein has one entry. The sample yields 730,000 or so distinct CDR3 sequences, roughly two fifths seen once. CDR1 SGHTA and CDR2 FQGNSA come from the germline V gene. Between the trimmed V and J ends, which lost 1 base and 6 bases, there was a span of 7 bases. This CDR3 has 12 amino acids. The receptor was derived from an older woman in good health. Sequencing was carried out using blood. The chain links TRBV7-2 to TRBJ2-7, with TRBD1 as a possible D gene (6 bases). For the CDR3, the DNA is TGTGCCAGCAGCTTAGTGGGGGCCGAGCAGTACTTC. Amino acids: CASSLVGAEQYF.